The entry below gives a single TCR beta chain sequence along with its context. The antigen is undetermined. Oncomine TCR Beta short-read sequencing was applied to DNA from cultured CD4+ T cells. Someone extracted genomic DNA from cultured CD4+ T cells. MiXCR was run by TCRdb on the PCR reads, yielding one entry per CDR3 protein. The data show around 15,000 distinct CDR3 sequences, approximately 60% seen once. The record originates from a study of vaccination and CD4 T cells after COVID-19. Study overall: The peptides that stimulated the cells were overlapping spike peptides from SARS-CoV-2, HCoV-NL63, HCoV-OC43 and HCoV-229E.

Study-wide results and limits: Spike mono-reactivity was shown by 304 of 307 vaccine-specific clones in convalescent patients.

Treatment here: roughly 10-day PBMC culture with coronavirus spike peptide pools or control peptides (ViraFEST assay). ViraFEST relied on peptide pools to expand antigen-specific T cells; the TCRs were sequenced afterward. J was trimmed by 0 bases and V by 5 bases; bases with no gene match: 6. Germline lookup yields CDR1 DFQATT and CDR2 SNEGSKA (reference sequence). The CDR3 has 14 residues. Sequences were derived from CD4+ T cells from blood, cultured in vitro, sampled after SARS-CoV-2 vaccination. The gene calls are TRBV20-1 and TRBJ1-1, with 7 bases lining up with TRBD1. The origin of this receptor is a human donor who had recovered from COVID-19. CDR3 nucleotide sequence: TGCAGTGCTCAGCGACAGGGCCTGAACACTGAAGCTTTCTTT. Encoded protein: CSAQRQGLNTEAFF.